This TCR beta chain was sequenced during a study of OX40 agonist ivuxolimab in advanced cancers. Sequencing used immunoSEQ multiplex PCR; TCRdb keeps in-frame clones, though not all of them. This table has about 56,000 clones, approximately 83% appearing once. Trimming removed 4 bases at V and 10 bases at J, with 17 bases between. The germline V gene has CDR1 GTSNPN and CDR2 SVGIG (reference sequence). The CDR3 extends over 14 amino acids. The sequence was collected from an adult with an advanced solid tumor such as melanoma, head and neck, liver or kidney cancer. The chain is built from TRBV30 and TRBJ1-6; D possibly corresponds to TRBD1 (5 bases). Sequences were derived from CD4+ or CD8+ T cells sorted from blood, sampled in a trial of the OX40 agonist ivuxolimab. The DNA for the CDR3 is TGTGCCTGGACCCGGGACGGGGTAAGCTCACCCCTCCACTTT. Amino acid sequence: CAWTRDGVSSPLHF. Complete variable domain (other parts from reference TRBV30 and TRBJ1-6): SQTIHQWPATLVQPVGSPLSLECTVEGTSNPNLYWYRQAAGRGLQLLFYSVGIGQISSEVPQNLSASRPQDRQFILSSKKLLLSDSGFYLCAWTRDGVSSPLHFGNGTRLTVT.